Shown below are 6 T cell receptor beta chains from a single sample sequenced in a study of blood T cell repertoires in COVID-19. TCRdb's table, derived via immunoSEQ multiplex PCR, lists solely in-frame clones and lacks some. The table shows 200,000 to 250,000 clones, with about 88% occurring only once. Input material: PBMCs or T cells enriched from blood (not recorded which). These receptors were taken from a woman aged 30 to 39 who had recovered from COVID-19.

The chain recombines TRBV4-3 with TRBJ2-3; no clear D. CDR1 is LGHNA and CDR2 is YSLEER in the germline V gene. The CDR3 is 15 residues long. Trimming removed 0 bases from V and 0 bases from J, with 7 bases in between. The CDR3 bases are TGCGCCAGCAGCCAAGATCCCTCCAGCACAGATACGCAGTATTTT. Translating gives CASSQDPSSTDTQYF.

This clone was recorded once. The rearrangement links TRBV3-1 (or the pseudogene TRBV3-2) to TRBJ1-6; no firm D call. Per the germline V gene, CDR1 is LGHDT and CDR2 is YNNKEL (reference sequence). V lost 1 base and J 5 bases, leaving 6 bases between the germline ends. The length of the CDR3 is 14 residues. The CDR3: CASSQGLDNSPLHF. CDR3 DNA: TGTGCCAGCAGCCAAGGACTAGATAATTCACCCCTCCACTTT.

V is TRBV9 and J is TRBJ1-6; TRBD1 might be the D (6 bases). This CDR3 is 15 amino acids long. Germline assignment: CDR1 SGDLS and CDR2 YYNGEE. V lost 3 bases, J lost 7 bases, and 14 bases lay in between. The CDR3 loop is CASSGGGGKNSPLHF. The CDR3 region has the DNA TGTGCCAGCAGCGGAGGGGGGGGGAAAAATTCACCCCTCCACTTT. The full variable domain, completed using reference TRBV9 and TRBJ1-6, is DSGVTQTPKHLITATGQRVTLRCSPRSGDLSVYWYQQSLDQGLQFLIQYYNGEERAKGNILERFSAQQFPDLHSELNLSSLELGDSALYFCASSGGGGKNSPLHFGNGTRLTVT.

This clone was seen repeatedly, ten times or more. J is TRBJ2-2 and V is TRBV7-9, with 14 bases fitting TRBD2. CDR1 SEHNR and CDR2 FQNEAQ come from the germline V gene (reference sequence). CDR3 length: 15 residues. With 3 bases clipped from V and 6 bases from J, the junction kept 0 bases outside the gene matches. CDR3 coding DNA: TGTGCCAGCAGCTTGGGACTAGCGGGGGCCGGGGAGCTGTTTTTT. This gives the protein CASSLGLAGAGELFF. Full variable domain (remainder filled in from reference TRBV7-9 and TRBJ2-2): DTGVSQNPRHKITKRGQNVTFRCDPISEHNRLYWYRQTLGQGPEFLTYFQNEAQLEKSRLLSDRFSAERPKGSFSTLEIQRTEQGDSAMYLCASSLGLAGAGELFFGEGSRLTVL.

This clone was seen more than once but under ten times. The J gene is TRBJ2-2, the V gene TRBV7-2; no clear D. The CDR3 consists of 13 residues. The V gene lost 1 base and the J gene lost 7 bases, with 7 bases spanning the gap. Germline V lookup: CDR1 SGHTA, CDR2 FQGNSA. CDR3 DNA: TGTGCCAGCAGCTTAGGGGCAAGCGGGGAGCTGTTTTTT. This translates into CASSLGASGELFF.

This clone was counted only a few times. The identical CDR3 is also encoded by other nucleotide sequences in the sample. This chain uses TRBV4-1 with TRBJ2-1; D is possibly TRBD2 (6 bases). Trimming took off 0 bases at V and 3 bases at J, with 9 bases between the two ends. The CDR3 has 15 amino acids. Germline CDR1 is MGHRA and CDR2 is YSYEKL. CDR3 sequence: CASSQDGRGYNEQFF. The CDR3 nucleotides read TGCGCCAGCAGCCAAGATGGGCGGGGCTACAATGAGCAGTTCTTC.